The 20 T cell receptor beta chains reported below all come from one sample, sequenced in a study of T-cell reconstitution after alpha-beta-depleted transplantation in children. The TCRbeta library incorporated unique molecular identifiers. TCRdb recomputed calls from the PCR reads with MiXCR, one row per CDR3 protein. The repertoire consists of about 500,000 distinct CDR3 sequences, with about 33% occurring once and the leading ten covering around 2.4%. The sample in question was PBMCs from the stem cell graft donor, obtained from the stem cell graft. The source is a human donor who donated a stem cell graft to a child with aplastic anemia.

V and J are TRBV9 and TRBJ2-7, with D unresolved. V gave up 7 bases and J gave up 0 bases, with 14 bases separating them. The CDR3 extends over 14 amino acids. The V gene's germline CDR1 is SGDLS and CDR2 YYNGEE. This CDR3 is CASFAVRSSYEQYV. The CDR3 DNA is TGTGCCAGCTTTGCCGTACGGTCCTCCTACGAGCAGTACGTC.

This chain links TRBV20-1 with TRBJ1-1, with D possibly being TRBD1 (5 bases). Between the trimmed V and J ends, which lost 1 base and 0 bases, there was a span of 9 bases. Germline CDR1 is DFQATT and CDR2 is SNEGSKA (reference sequence). The CDR3 is 14 amino acids. In DNA, the CDR3 is TGCAGTGCTAGAGTCCGGGGCATGAACACTGAAGCTTTCTTT. Residues: CSARVRGMNTEAFF.

This sequence joins TRBV12-3 or TRBV12-4 and TRBJ1-2; TRBD1 agrees at 8 bases. This CDR3 has 14 amino acids. With V trimmed by 0 bases and J by 6 bases, 3 bases remained unmatched. The CDR3 DNA reads as TGTGCCAGCAGTTTAGCCGACAGGGGTCATGGCTACACCTTC. Translated: CASSLADRGHGYTF.

This rearrangement joins TRBV12-3 or TRBV12-4 to TRBJ2-3, with D possibly TRBD1 on 7 matching bases. Trimming shortened V by 7 bases and J by 5 bases, and 19 bases separated the two germline ends. The CDR3 is made up of 15 amino acids. The CDR3 spells CASTEGAKGGDTQYF. The CDR3 DNA is TGTGCCAGCACCGAGGGGGCTAAGGGGGGAGATACGCAGTATTTT.

This chain's CDR3 is CASIEQAGQGNSPLHF. The CDR3, as DNA: TGTGCCAGCATCGAACAGGCCGGACAGGGGAATTCACCCCTCCACTTT. V gene TRBV12-3 or TRBV12-4 combines with J gene TRBJ1-6; 9 bases align to TRBD1. V lost 7 bases to trimming and J lost 7 bases; unmatched junction nucleotides: 11. The CDR3 consists of 16 residues.

This clonotype was picked up a small number of times. The rearrangement joins TRBV20-1 to TRBJ2-7; TRBD1 matches 8 bases. Germline V gene lookup returns CDR1 DFQATT and CDR2 SNEGSKA (reference sequence). V shed 5 bases, J shed 7 bases, and the junction held 13 bases outside the gene matches. The CDR3 loop spans 14 amino acids. This chain's CDR3 is CSALDRVVPGEQYV. CDR3 nucleotides: TGCAGTGCTCTGGACAGGGTGGTCCCGGGGGAGCAGTACGTC.

The V gene is TRBV30, the J gene TRBJ1-4; no definite D call. Germline CDR1 and CDR2: GTSNPN and SVGIG (reference sequence). This CDR3 spans 19 amino acids. V was clipped by 0 bases and J by 0 bases, with 20 bases between them. The CDR3 here is CAWSVSRHPSRATNEKLFF. The CDR3 DNA is TGTGCCTGGAGTGTAAGTCGACACCCATCTAGGGCAACTAATGAAAAACTGTTTTTT.

This clonotype was counted only a few times. The chain carries TRBV29-1 and TRBJ2-1; 9 bases fit TRBD1. CDR3 length: 15 amino acids. The V gene end was trimmed by 2 bases and the J gene end by 6 bases; junction bases not matched to a gene: 8. Germline loops: CDR1 SQVTM, CDR2 ANQGSEA. CDR3 sequence reads: CSVEPRDREVNEQFF. As DNA, the CDR3 is TGCAGCGTTGAACCTAGGGACAGGGAGGTCAATGAGCAGTTCTTC.

This clonotype was seen a few times. The chain recombines TRBV5-5 with TRBJ2-1, with D tentatively TRBD1 or TRBD2 (5 bases each). CDR3 length equals 18 residues. V gave up 0 bases and J gave up 0 bases, with 16 bases separating them. The germline CDR1 and CDR2 sequences are SGHKS and YYEKEE (reference sequence). Here the CDR3 DNA reads TGTGCCAGCAGCTTGGGGCGGGTAGTGGGACGCTCCTACAATGAGCAGTTCTTC. Its translation is CASSLGRVVGRSYNEQFF.

The genes are TRBV5-1 and TRBJ2-3; 13 bases line up with TRBD2. The CDR3 loop spans 17 amino acids. CDR1 and CDR2 (germline): SGHRS, YFSETQ. J gave up 5 bases and V 0 bases, and 6 bases lay outside the gene matches. This chain's CDR3 is CASSLGTSGRELDTQYF. The CDR3 nucleotides are TGCGCCAGCAGCTTGGGGACTAGCGGGAGAGAGTTAGATACGCAGTATTTT.

This clonotype was counted ten times or more. The J gene is TRBJ2-6, the V gene TRBV11-2; D gene unclear. CDR1 SGHAT and CDR2 FQNNGV come from the germline V gene. V was clipped by 3 bases and J by 2 bases, with 2 bases between them. CDR3 size: 13 residues. The CDR3 sequence is CASSLAGANVLTF. The CDR3 DNA reads TGTGCCAGCAGCTTGGCTGGGGCCAACGTCCTGACTTTC.

In its sample, this clonotype was seen a few times. The rearrangement links TRBV29-1 to TRBJ2-1; TRBD2 matches 8 bases. CDR3 length equals 14 residues. Trimming took 1 base from V and 5 from J; bases not matched to a gene: 4. Germline CDR1 reads SQVTM; CDR2 reads ANQGSEA. The CDR3 DNA is TGCAGCGTTGAAGCCAGCGGGAGACACAATGAGCAGTTCTTC. Protein: CSVEASGRHNEQFF.

V is TRBV29-1 and J is TRBJ2-1; D gene ambiguous. V lost 6 bases and J lost 5, with 8 bases in between. The CDR3 consists of 11 residues. Per the germline V gene, CDR1 is SQVTM and CDR2 is ANQGSEA. CDR3 sequence (DNA): TGCAGCGTGCCCCTTGACAATGAGCAGTTCTTC. Encoded protein: CSVPLDNEQFF.

There are a few counts of this clonotype. V gene TRBV20-1 combines with J gene TRBJ1-1; the match to TRBD1 covers 9 bases. Per the germline V gene, CDR1 is DFQATT and CDR2 is SNEGSKA (reference sequence). The trim removed 5 bases at V and 8 bases at J, leaving 9 bases unmatched. This CDR3 is built from 13 residues. The CDR3 sequence: CSALRDRALEAFF. CDR3 coding DNA: TGCAGTGCTCTCCGGGACAGGGCGTTAGAAGCTTTCTTT.

This chain links TRBV29-1 with TRBJ2-5; no clear D. V was pared by 4 bases and J by 1 base, with 7 bases between. The CDR3 sequence is 12 residues long. Germline-derived CDR1 and CDR2 are SQVTM and ANQGSEA. The CDR3 protein is CSVVGIQETQYF. CDR3 in DNA: TGCAGCGTTGTTGGCATCCAAGAGACCCAGTACTTC.

This clonotype was detected only a few times. V and J are TRBV6-5 and TRBJ2-1; 14 nucleotides line up with TRBD2. The CDR3 extends over 16 amino acids. Germline V gene data show CDR1 as MNHEY and CDR2 as SVGAGI. With 0 bases clipped from V and 12 bases from J, the junction kept 7 bases outside the gene matches. Here the CDR3 DNA reads TGTGCCAGCAGTTACTCGGGACTAGCGGGAGTCAGGGGGCAGTTCTTC. Its protein product is CASSYSGLAGVRGQFF.

The V call is TRBV20-1, the J call TRBJ2-1, with D possibly matching TRBD2 (7 bases). The CDR3 has 15 amino acids. The germline V and J ends were trimmed by 1 base and 8 bases, with 18 bases remaining between them. Germline lookup yields CDR1 DFQATT and CDR2 SNEGSKA (reference sequence). In DNA form, the CDR3 reads TGCAGTGCTAGAGTGCCCGGACGGGGGGCCCATGAGCAGTTCTTC. This translates into CSARVPGRGAHEQFF.

This chain uses TRBV7-2 with TRBJ1-1; perhaps TRBD1 as D (5 bases). Germline-derived CDR1 and CDR2 are SGHTA and FQGNSA. V was pared by 3 bases and J by 6 bases, with 17 bases between. The CDR3 loop spans 15 amino acids. The chain's CDR3 is CASSFKGRIVPEAFF. DNA for the CDR3: TGTGCCAGCAGCTTTAAGGGGCGGATCGTCCCTGAAGCTTTCTTT.

The chain couples TRBV5-1 to TRBJ2-1; 10 bases line up with TRBD2. Germline V CDR1 and CDR2: SGHRS, YFSETQ. The CDR3 is made up of 17 amino acids. Trimming at V came to 0 bases and at J to 7 bases, leaving 10 bases not matched to a gene. This chain's CDR3 is CASSLALASGSLNEQFF. CDR3 in DNA: TGCGCCAGCAGCTTGGCGTTGGCTAGCGGGAGTCTTAATGAGCAGTTCTTC.

The chain employs TRBV27 and TRBJ2-7; 8 nucleotides align to TRBD2. The V gene end was trimmed by 5 bases and the J gene end by 3 bases; junction bases not matched to a gene: 6. Germline CDR1 is MNHEY and CDR2 is SMNVEV (reference sequence). This CDR3 spans 14 amino acids. CDR3 sequence reads: CASSRSGSYYEQYF. In DNA form, the CDR3 reads TGTGCCAGCAGTAGAAGCGGGAGTTACTACGAGCAGTACTTC.